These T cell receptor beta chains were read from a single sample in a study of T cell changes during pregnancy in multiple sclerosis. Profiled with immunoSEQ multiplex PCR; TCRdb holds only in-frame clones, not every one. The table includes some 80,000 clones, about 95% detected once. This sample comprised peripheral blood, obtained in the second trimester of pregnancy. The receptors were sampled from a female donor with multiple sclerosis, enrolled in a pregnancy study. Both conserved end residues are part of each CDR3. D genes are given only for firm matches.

CDR3 protein: CAWGGQGNTGELFF
CDR3 DNA: TGTGCCTGGGGAGGACAGGGGAACACCGGGGAGCTGTTTTTT
D gene: TRBD1
V gene: TRBV30
J gene: TRBJ2-2

CDR3 protein: CASSQGLAGGTGELFF
CDR3 DNA: TGTGCCAGCTCACAAGGACTAGCGGGAGGCACCGGGGAGCTGTTTTTT
D gene: TRBD2
V gene: TRBV18
J gene: TRBJ2-2

CDR3 protein: CASSLFGTGDNYANYGYTF
CDR3 DNA: TGTGCCAGCAGTTTATTCGGGACAGGGGACAACTATGCGAACTATGGCTACACCTTC
D gene: TRBD1
V gene: TRBV27
J gene: TRBJ1-2

CDR3 protein: CASSPPRTSGRWYEQFF
CDR3 DNA: TGTGCCAGCAGCCCCCCACGGACTAGCGGGAGATGGTATGAGCAGTTCTTC
D gene: TRBD2
V gene: TRBV5-6
J gene: TRBJ2-1

CDR3 protein: CASSQGQGLTEAFF
CDR3 DNA: TGCGCCAGCAGCCAAGGCCAGGGTCTCACTGAAGCTTTCTTT
D gene: .
V gene: TRBV4-3
J gene: TRBJ1-1

CDR3 protein: CASSEGTVPYYEQYF
CDR3 DNA: TGTGCCAGCAGTGAAGGGACAGTCCCGTACTACGAGCAGTACTTC
D gene: .
V gene: TRBV2
J gene: TRBJ2-7

CDR3 protein: CASSVLAGAAYEQYF
CDR3 DNA: TGCGCCAGCAGCGTACTAGCGGGGGCCGCCTACGAGCAGTACTTC
D gene: TRBD2
V gene: TRBV5-1
J gene: TRBJ2-7

CDR3 protein: CASRPTRGAGEQYF
CDR3 DNA: TGTGCCAGCAGGCCAACGCGGGGGGCTGGCGAGCAGTACTTC
D gene: TRBD2
V gene: TRBV16
J gene: TRBJ2-7

CDR3 protein: CAWMGGEGYYGYTF
CDR3 DNA: TGTGCCTGGATGGGGGGGGAGGGTTACTATGGCTACACCTTC
D gene: .
V gene: TRBV30
J gene: TRBJ1-2

CDR3 protein: CASTKQGRGEKLFF
CDR3 DNA: TGTGCCAGCACTAAACAGGGGCGAGGTGAAAAACTGTTTTTT
D gene: TRBD1
V gene: TRBV2
J gene: TRBJ1-4

CDR3 protein: CASSERGQGPDTQYF
CDR3 DNA: TGTGCCAGCAGTGAAAGGGGACAGGGACCAGATACGCAGTATTTT
D gene: TRBD1
V gene: TRBV6-1
J gene: TRBJ2-3

CDR3 protein: CASSRTEAFF
CDR3 DNA: TGTGCCAGCAGTCGTACTGAAGCTTTCTTT
D gene: .
V gene: TRBV6-6
J gene: TRBJ1-1

CDR3 protein: CATRLDRGGSGGGPYEQYF
CDR3 DNA: TGTGCCACCCGTCTCGACAGGGGCGGTAGCGGGGGGGGCCCCTACGAGCAGTACTTC
D gene: TRBD2
V gene: TRBV19
J gene: TRBJ2-7